This T cell receptor (beta chain) was sequenced for a study of blood T cell repertoires in COVID-19. Looking at the study overall: Some COVID-19 samples were acute and others convalescent; all came from the United States, Italy and Spain. T cells, B-cell-depleted T cells, or PBMCs provided the cDNA or gDNA that served as material.

The CDR3 is 12 amino acids. With 5 bases clipped from V and 14 bases from J, the junction kept 9 bases outside the gene matches. Germline loops: CDR1 SGHVS, CDR2 FQNEAQ. As handled by the study authors: Nucleated cell number was recorded as an estimate derived from reference gene primer amplification. Data came from immunoSEQ multiplex PCR; TCRdb stores just in-frame clones and leaves some out. That table is the source of V, J and clone size, and D and trimming were worked out from the DNA. The profile shows more than 95,000 clones, about 90% of them singletons. The clonotype comes from a woman in her sixties with acute or convalescent COVID-19. Specimen: peripheral blood. The chain carries TRBV7-8 and TRBJ1-3, with 7 bases aligning to TRBD1. CDR3 sequence reads: CASSPFGQAVYF. In DNA, the CDR3 is TGTGCCAGCAGCCCGTTCGGACAGGCCGTATATTTT.